Listed below are T cell receptor beta chains from one sample, sequenced in a study of blood T cell repertoires in COVID-19. TCRdb keeps only in-frame clones here, not all; method: immunoSEQ multiplex PCR. Of over 130,000 clones listed, approximately 79% are singletons. Sample: PBMCs or T cells enriched from blood (not recorded which). The source of these receptors is a woman aged 45-65 years who had recovered from COVID-19. Each CDR3 is given with its conserved first and last residue. A D gene is named only where the DNA matches it firmly. Size is omitted from some rows. Given values are once, few, many or a class for expanded clones.

TRBJ2-3 | NA | TRBV7-9 | NA | TGTGCCAGCAGCTTAGACCCCCGAGGGACAGATACGCAGTATTTT | CASSLDPRGTDTQYF
TRBJ2-1 | few | TRBV11-2 | NA | TGTGCCAGCAGCCCCTGGGGGGAATACAATGAGCAGTTCTTC | CASSPWGEYNEQFF
TRBJ2-3 | NA | TRBV6-5 | NA | TGTGCCAGCAGGGCCGGGACAGATACGCAGTATTTT | CASRAGTDTQYF
TRBJ1-2 | once | TRBV4-1 | NA | TGCGCCAGCAGCCAAGATGACCGACAGGACTATGGCTACACCTTC | CASSQDDRQDYGYTF
TRBJ2-1 | NA | TRBV3-1/TRBV3-2 | TRBD2 | TGTGCCAGCAGCCTCACCGATGGACTAGCGGTATTCAATGAGCAGTTCTTC | CASSLTDGLAVFNEQFF
TRBJ1-1 | NA | TRBV9 | TRBD1 | TGTGCCAGCAGCGTAGTCCAGGGGGTCACTGAAGCTTTCTTT | CASSVVQGVTEAFF
TRBJ2-1 | NA | TRBV6-5 | TRBD1 | TGTGCCACCTGGGACAGCTACAATGAGCAGTTCTTC | CATWDSYNEQFF
TRBJ1-2 | NA | TRBV28 | TRBD1 | TGTGCCAGCAGTTCCCAGGGGGCACACTATGGCTACACCTTC | CASSSQGAHYGYTF
TRBJ1-2 | NA | TRBV5-1 | NA | TGCGCCAGCAGCTTGGACGGGACACGCACATCCTATGGCTACACCTTC | CASSLDGTRTSYGYTF
TRBJ1-5 | NA | TRBV28 | TRBD1 | TGTGCCAGCAGCTGGGGGACAGGGCCCCTCAATCAGCCCCAGCATTTT | CASSWGTGPLNQPQHF
TRBJ2-7 | NA | TRBV19 | NA | TGTGCCAGTAGTCGCACAGGCGGCTCCTACGAGCAGTACTTC | CASSRTGGSYEQYF